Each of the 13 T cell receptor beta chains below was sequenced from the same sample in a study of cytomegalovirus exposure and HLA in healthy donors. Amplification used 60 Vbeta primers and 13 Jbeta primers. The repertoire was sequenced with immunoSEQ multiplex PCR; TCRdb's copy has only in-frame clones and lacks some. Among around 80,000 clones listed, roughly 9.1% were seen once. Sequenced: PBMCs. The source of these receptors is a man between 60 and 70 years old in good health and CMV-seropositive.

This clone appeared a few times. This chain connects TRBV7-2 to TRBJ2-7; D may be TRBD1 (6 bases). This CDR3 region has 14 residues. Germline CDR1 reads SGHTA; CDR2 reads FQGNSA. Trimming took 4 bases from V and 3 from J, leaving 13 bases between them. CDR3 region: CASSWAQGGYEQYF. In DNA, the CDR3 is TGTGCCAGCAGCTGGGCACAGGGTGGCTACGAGCAGTACTTC.

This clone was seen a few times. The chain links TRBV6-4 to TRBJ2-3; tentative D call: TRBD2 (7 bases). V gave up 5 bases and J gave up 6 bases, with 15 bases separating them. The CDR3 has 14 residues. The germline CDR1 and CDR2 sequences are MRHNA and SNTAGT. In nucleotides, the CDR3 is TGTGCCAGCAGTCCGGGGGCAGCGGGGGATACGCAGTATTTT. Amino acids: CASSPGAAGDTQYF.

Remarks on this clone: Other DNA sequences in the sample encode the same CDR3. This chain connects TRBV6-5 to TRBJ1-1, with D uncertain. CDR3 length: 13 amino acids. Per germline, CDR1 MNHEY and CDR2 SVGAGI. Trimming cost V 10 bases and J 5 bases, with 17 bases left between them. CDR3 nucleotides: TGTGCCACAACGGAGGGAGTCAGAACTGAAGCTTTCTTT. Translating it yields CATTEGVRTEAFF.

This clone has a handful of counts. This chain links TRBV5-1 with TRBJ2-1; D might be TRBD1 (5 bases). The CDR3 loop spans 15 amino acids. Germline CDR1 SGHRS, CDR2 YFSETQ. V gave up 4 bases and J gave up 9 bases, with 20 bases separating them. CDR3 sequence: CASSPSSYGRGEQFF. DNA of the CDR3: TGCGCCAGCAGCCCCTCCAGCTATGGAAGGGGTGAGCAGTTCTTC.

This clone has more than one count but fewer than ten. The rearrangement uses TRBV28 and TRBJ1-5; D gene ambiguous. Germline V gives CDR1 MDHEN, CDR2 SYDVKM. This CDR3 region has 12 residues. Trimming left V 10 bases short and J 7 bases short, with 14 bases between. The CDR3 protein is CATRGSGQPQHF. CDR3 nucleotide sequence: TGTGCCACCCGGGGTAGTGGCCAGCCCCAGCATTTT.

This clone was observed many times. The CDR3 sequence is CASSPGLTRAGELFF. CDR3 nucleotide sequence: TGTGCCAGCAGCCCGGGACTAACGAGGGCCGGGGAGCTGTTTTTT. The V call is TRBV11-3, the J call TRBJ2-2; 7 bases are a match to TRBD2. Per the germline V gene, CDR1 is SGHNT and CDR2 is YENEEA. The CDR3 spans 15 residues. The junction had 9 bases not matched to a gene; V was cut back by 5 bases and J by 6 bases.

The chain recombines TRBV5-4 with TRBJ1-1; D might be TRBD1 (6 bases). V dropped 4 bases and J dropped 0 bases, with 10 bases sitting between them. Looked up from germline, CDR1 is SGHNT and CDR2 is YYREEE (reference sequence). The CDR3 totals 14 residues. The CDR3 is CASSVGQLNTEAFF. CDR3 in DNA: TGTGCCAGCAGCGTTGGACAGTTGAACACTGAAGCTTTCTTT.

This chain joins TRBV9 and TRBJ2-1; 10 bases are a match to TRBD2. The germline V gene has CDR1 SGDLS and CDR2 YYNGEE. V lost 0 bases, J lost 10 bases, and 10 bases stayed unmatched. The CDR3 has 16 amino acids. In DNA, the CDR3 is TGTGCCAGCAGCGTAGAAGCTAGCGGGAGTCCCCGGGAGCAGTTCTTC. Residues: CASSVEASGSPREQFF.

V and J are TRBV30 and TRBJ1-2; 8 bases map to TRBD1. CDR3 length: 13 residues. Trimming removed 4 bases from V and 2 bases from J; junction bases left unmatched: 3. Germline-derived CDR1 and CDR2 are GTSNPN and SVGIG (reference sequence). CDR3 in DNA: TGTGCCTGGACCCGGGACAGGAACTATGGCTACACCTTC. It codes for CAWTRDRNYGYTF.

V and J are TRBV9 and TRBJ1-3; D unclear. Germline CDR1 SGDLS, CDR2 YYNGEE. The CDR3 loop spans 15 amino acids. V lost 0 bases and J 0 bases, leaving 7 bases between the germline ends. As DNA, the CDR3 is TGTGCCAGCAGCGTAGCACGCGACTCTGGAAACACCATATATTTT. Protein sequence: CASSVARDSGNTIYF.

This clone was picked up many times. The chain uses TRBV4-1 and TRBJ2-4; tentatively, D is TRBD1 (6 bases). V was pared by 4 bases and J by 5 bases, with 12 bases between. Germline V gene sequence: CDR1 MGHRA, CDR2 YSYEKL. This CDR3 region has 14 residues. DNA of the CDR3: TGCGCCAGCAGCCCCCGGGACAACCAAAACATTCAGTACTTC. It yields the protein CASSPRDNQNIQYF.

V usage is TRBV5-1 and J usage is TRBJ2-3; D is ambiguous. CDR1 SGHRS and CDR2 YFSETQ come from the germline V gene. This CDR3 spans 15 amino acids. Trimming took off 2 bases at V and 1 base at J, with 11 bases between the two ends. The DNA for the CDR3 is TGCGCCAGCAGCTTATCGCTCCCAGGCACAGATACGCAGTATTTT. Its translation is CASSLSLPGTDTQYF.

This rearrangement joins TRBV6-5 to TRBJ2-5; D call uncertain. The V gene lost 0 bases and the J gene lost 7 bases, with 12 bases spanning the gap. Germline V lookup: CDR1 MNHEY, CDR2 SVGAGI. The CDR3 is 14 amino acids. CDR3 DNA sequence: TGTGCCAGCAGTTACTCGGGCCCCCTCGCGACCCAGTACTTC. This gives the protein CASSYSGPLATQYF.